This T cell receptor (beta chain) is from a study of T cells after yellow fever vaccination. The wider study: SMART-Seq v4 Ultra Low Input prepared libraries from low-cell fractions.

The V segment lost 2 bases and the J segment 10 bases; nucleotides outside the gene matches: 7. Germline V gene sequence: CDR1 SGHAT, CDR2 FQDESV (reference sequence). There are 15 residues in the CDR3. The study's findings and limits: The secondary T-cell response peaked on day 5, not day 15, but was weaker. Subsequent booster samples again held most clones from primary vaccination (96% CD4, approximately 86% CD8).

Production of TCR cDNA was by 5'RACE template switching, which also added a universal primer site and UMIs. TCRdb recomputed calls from the 5' RACE reads with MiXCR, one row per CDR3 protein. The data hold tens of thousands of distinct CDR3 sequences, with approximately 7.7% observed a single time. A word on this clonotype: Antigen unknown.

The specimen comprised CD8+ T cells sorted from PBMCs, sampled about 5 days after the first yellow fever vaccination. This clonotype was sampled from a man aged 18 to 29 who received the YFV17D yellow fever vaccine. The chain recombines TRBV11-1 with TRBJ2-1, with 11 bases that match TRBD2. This CDR3 reads CASSLRTSGPTEQFF. Written as DNA, the CDR3 is TGTGCCAGCAGCTTAAGGACTAGCGGGCCCACGGAGCAGTTCTTC.